This is a list of T cell receptor beta chains from one sample in a study of CD8 T cells in ankylosing spondylitis. TCRdb fed the 5' RACE reads into MiXCR, producing one record per CDR3 protein. The table records about 440,000 distinct CDR3 sequences, 15% to 20% of them present only once. Sequencing was done on a sample of blood, either unsorted or a sorted T cell fraction (not recorded which). Receptors were obtained from a male donor with ankylosing spondylitis. The CDR3 runs from the conserved cysteine through the conserved F or W. A D gene is named only where the DNA matches it firmly. Clone size is stated in some rows and not others, as once, few, many or a class when expanded.

size: .
V: TRBV5-5
J: TRBJ2-1
D: TRBD2
DNA: TGTGCCAGCAGCTTGACTAGCGGGGGGATCAATGAGCAGTTCTTC
CDR3: CASSLTSGGINEQFF

size: .
V: TRBV6-5
J: TRBJ2-7
D: TRBD2
DNA: TGTGCCAGCAGTTACTCGAAGCGGGGGGCCCCCTCCTACGAGCAGTACTTC
CDR3: CASSYSKRGAPSYEQYF

size: few
V: TRBV18
J: TRBJ1-2
D: .
DNA: TGTGCCAGCTCACCAGAAGGGGGACCCAACTATGGCTACACCTTC
CDR3: CASSPEGGPNYGYTF

size: .
V: TRBV28
J: TRBJ2-1
D: TRBD1
DNA: TGTGCCACTTTCGACAGGGTTGCCTACAATGAGCAGTTCTTC
CDR3: CATFDRVAYNEQFF

size: .
V: TRBV2
J: TRBJ2-6
D: .
DNA: TGTGCCAGCGGGGTCGGCTCTGGGGCCAACGTCCTGACTTTC
CDR3: CASGVGSGANVLTF

size: few
V: TRBV7-2
J: TRBJ1-3
D: .
DNA: TGTGCCAGCAGCTTAAGGGAGCCCGGGGACACCATATATTTT
CDR3: CASSLREPGDTIYF

size: many
V: TRBV4-1
J: TRBJ2-3
D: .
DNA: TGCGCCAGCAGGGGCGTGGGGACAGATACGCAGTATTTT
CDR3: CASRGVGTDTQYF

size: few
V: TRBV20-1
J: TRBJ2-1
D: .
DNA: TGCAGTGCTAGAGATCTCTCCCCCCACTCCTACAATGAGCAGTTCTTC
CDR3: CSARDLSPHSYNEQFF

size: many
V: TRBV29-1
J: TRBJ2-5
D: TRBD1
DNA: TGCAGCGTCGCAGGGGGCGTCGGGGAGACCCAGTACTTC
CDR3: CSVAGGVGETQYF

size: few
V: TRBV10-3
J: TRBJ2-7
D: TRBD1
DNA: TGTGCCATCAGCCAGGGGGCCCACGAGCAGTACTTC
CDR3: CAISQGAHEQYF

size: many
V: TRBV12-3/TRBV12-4
J: TRBJ2-3
D: TRBD2
DNA: TGTGCCAGCAACCTACGGGAGGGGCCCACAGATACGCAGTATTTT
CDR3: CASNLREGPTDTQYF

size: few
V: TRBV7-2
J: TRBJ1-4
D: .
DNA: TGTGCCAGCAGCCCCCCCCTGAATGAAAAACTGTTTTTT
CDR3: CASSPPLNEKLFF

size: .
V: TRBV5-6
J: TRBJ2-1
D: .
DNA: TGTGCCAGCAGCTTAGCAGGGGCCGCGTACAATGAGCAGTTCTTC
CDR3: CASSLAGAAYNEQFF

size: few
V: TRBV5-1
J: TRBJ1-3
D: .
DNA: TGCGCCAGCAGCTTGGCGACGGAGGACACCATATATTTT
CDR3: CASSLATEDTIYF

size: many
V: TRBV2
J: TRBJ2-2
D: TRBD2
DNA: TGTGCCAGCAGTGGCCCCGGACTAGGGTCCGGGGAGCTGTTTTTT
CDR3: CASSGPGLGSGELFF

size: few
V: TRBV19
J: TRBJ1-2
D: .
DNA: TGTGCCAGTAGTATCCCGACCGCGCCTTATGGCTACACCTTC
CDR3: CASSIPTAPYGYTF

size: few
V: TRBV25-1
J: TRBJ2-1
D: TRBD1
DNA: TGTGCCAGCATCGACAGGGGTCGTTTAAGCTCCTACAATGAGCAGTTCTTC
CDR3: CASIDRGRLSSYNEQFF

size: few
V: TRBV3-1
J: TRBJ1-2
D: TRBD1
DNA: TGTGCCAGCAGCCAAGGTGGGCAGGGGGCCTATGGCTACACCTTC
CDR3: CASSQGGQGAYGYTF

size: few
V: TRBV19
J: TRBJ1-1
D: .
DNA: TGTGCCAGTAGTAGGGCACAGAGGAACACTGAAGCTTTCTTT
CDR3: CASSRAQRNTEAFF

size: .
V: TRBV11-2
J: TRBJ1-2
D: TRBD1
DNA: TGTGCCAGCAGCTACGGACAGGCGTTTTATGGCTACACCTTC
CDR3: CASSYGQAFYGYTF

size: .
V: TRBV3-1
J: TRBJ1-1
D: .
DNA: TGTGCCAGCAGCCAAGGTGGATCAGCAGAAGCTTTCTTT
CDR3: CASSQGGSAEAFF

size: .
V: TRBV3-1
J: TRBJ2-7
D: .
DNA: TGTGCCAGCAGCCAAAACGACCGCAGGCTAGCAACCTCCTACGAGCAGTACTTC
CDR3: CASSQNDRRLATSYEQYF

size: many
V: TRBV3-1
J: TRBJ1-1
D: .
DNA: TGTGCCAGCAGCCAAGGGGGGACTGAAGCTTTCTTT
CDR3: CASSQGGTEAFF

size: .
V: TRBV15
J: TRBJ2-7
D: TRBD2
DNA: TGTGCCACCAGCAGTACGATTAGCGGGACGGGCTACGAGCAGTACTTC
CDR3: CATSSTISGTGYEQYF

size: .
V: TRBV5-1
J: TRBJ2-1
D: TRBD2
DNA: TGCGCCAGCAGCTCCGGGCCCGGGACTAGCGGGAGTGGCGAGCAGTTCTTC
CDR3: CASSSGPGTSGSGEQFF

size: few
V: TRBV5-1
J: TRBJ2-7
D: .
DNA: TGCGCCAGCAGCTTGCTTGAGTCACGAAAGGGTTCGTACTTC
CDR3: CASSLLESRKGSYF

size: few
V: TRBV7-6
J: TRBJ1-1
D: .
DNA: TGTGCCAGTGCCCCGATTGGGGGCACTGAAGCTTTCTTT
CDR3: CASAPIGGTEAFF

size: many
V: TRBV5-1
J: TRBJ2-3
D: TRBD1
DNA: TGCGCCAGCAGCTTGAGACAGGGCTCAGATACGCAGTATTTT
CDR3: CASSLRQGSDTQYF

size: .
V: TRBV18
J: TRBJ2-7
D: .
DNA: TGTGCCAGCTCCTCCGGGACAAGTCTCTACGAGCAGTACTTC
CDR3: CASSSGTSLYEQYF